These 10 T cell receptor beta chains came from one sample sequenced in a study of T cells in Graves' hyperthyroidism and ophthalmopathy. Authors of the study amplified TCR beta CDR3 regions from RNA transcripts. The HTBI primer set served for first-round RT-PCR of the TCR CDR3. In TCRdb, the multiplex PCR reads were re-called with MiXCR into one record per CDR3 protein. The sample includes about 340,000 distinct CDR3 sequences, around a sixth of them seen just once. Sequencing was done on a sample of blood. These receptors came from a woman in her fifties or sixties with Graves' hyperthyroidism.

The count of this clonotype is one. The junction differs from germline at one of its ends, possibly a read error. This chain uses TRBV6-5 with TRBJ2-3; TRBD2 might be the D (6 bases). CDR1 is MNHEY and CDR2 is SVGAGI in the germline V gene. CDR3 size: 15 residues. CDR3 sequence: CAGSYLPSGTDTQYF. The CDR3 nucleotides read TGTGCCGGCAGTTACTTGCCTAGCGGCACAGATACGCAGTATTTT.

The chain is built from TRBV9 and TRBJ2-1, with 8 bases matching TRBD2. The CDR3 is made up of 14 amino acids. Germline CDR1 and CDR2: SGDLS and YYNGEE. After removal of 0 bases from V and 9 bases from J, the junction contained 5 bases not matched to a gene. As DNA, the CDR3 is TGTGCCAGCAGCGTAGCGGGGGGGTCTCGTGAGCAGTTCTTC. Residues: CASSVAGGSREQFF.

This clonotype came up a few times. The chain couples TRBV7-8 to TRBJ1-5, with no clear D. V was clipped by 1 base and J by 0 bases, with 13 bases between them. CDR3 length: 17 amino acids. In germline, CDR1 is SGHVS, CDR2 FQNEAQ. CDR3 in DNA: TGTGCCAGCAGCTTAGGTCGGCAGAAAAATAGCAATCAGCCCCAGCATTTT. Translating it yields CASSLGRQKNSNQPQHF.

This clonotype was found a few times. The CDR3 here is CASSLRALGDEQFF. The CDR3 DNA reads TGTGCCAGCAGTCTCCGGGCCCTGGGGGATGAGCAGTTCTTC. The V call is TRBV6-1, the J call TRBJ2-1; D is tentatively TRBD1 or TRBD2 (5 bases each). V was shortened by 5 bases and J by 8 bases, with 16 bases between the two germline ends. This CDR3 has 14 residues. Germline values: CDR1 MNHNS, CDR2 SASEGT.

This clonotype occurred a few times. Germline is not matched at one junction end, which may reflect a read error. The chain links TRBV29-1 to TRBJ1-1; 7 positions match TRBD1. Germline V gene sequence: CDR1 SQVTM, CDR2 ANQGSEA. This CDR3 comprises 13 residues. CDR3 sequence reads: CSVAGQMNTGAFF. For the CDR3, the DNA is TGCAGCGTAGCGGGACAGATGAACACTGGAGCTTTCTTT.

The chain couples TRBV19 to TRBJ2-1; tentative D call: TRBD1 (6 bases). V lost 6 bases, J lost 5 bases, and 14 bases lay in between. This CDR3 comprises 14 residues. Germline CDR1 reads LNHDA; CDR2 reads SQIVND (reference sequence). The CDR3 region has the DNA TGTGCCAGTAGGCGACAGGCACTGCACAATGAGCAGTTCTTC. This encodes CASRRQALHNEQFF.

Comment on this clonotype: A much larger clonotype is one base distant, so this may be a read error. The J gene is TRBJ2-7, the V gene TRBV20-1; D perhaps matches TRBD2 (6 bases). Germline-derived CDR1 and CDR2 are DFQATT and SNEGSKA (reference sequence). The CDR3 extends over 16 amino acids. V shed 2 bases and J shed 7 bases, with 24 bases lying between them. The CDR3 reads CSARTLRDSLGGEQYF. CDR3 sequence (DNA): TGCAGTGCTAGAACATTACGGGACTCACTAGGTGGAGAGCAGTACTTC.

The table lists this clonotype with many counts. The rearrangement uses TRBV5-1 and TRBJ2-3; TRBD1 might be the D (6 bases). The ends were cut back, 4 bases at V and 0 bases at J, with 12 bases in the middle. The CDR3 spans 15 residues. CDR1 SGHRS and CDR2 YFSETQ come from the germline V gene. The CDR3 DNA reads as TGCGCCAGCAGCATTGGACAGACTAGCACAGATACGCAGTATTTT. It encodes CASSIGQTSTDTQYF.

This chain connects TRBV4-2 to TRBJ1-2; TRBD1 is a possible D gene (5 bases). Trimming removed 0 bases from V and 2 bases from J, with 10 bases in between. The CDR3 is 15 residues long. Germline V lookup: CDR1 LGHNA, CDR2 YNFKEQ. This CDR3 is CASSQDGRGNYGYTF. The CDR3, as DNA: TGTGCCAGCAGCCAAGATGGGCGGGGGAACTATGGCTACACCTTC.

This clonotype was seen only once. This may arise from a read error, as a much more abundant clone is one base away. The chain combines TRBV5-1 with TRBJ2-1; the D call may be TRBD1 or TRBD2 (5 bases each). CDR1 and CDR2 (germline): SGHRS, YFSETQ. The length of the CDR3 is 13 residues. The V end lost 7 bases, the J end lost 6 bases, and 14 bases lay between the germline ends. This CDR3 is CASSRGGLNEQFF. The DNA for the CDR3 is TGCGCCAGCTCCCGGGGCGGCCTCAATGAGCAGTTCTTC.